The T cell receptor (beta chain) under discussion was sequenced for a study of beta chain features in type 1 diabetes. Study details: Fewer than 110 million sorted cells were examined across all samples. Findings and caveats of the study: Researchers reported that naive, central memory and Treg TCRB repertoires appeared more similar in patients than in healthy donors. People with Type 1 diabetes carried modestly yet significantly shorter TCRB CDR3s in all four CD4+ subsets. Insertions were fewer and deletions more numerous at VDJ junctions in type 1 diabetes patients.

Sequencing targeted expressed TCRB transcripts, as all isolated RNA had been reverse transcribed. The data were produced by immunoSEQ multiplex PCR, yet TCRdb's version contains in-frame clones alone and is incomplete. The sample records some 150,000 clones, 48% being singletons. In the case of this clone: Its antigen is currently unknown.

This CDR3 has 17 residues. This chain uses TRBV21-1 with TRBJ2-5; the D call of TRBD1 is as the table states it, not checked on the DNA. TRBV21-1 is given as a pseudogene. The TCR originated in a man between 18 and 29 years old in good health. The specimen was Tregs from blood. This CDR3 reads CASSLLRRDSDQETQYF. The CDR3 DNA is TGTGCCAGCAGCCTCTTACGCCGGGACAGCGATCAAGAGACCCAGTACTTC.